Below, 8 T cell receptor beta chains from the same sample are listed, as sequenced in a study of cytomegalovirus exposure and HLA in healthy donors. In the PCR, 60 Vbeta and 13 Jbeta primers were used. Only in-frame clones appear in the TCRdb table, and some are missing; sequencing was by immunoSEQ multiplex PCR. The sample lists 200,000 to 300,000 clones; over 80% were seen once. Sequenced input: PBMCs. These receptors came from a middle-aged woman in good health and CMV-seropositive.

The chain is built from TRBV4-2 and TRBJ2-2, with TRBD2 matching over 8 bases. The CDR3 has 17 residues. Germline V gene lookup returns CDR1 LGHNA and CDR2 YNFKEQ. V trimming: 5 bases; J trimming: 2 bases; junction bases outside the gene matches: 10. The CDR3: CASSLAILAANTGELFF. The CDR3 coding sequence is TGTGCCAGCAGCTTGGCGATACTAGCGGCCAACACCGGGGAGCTGTTTTTT.

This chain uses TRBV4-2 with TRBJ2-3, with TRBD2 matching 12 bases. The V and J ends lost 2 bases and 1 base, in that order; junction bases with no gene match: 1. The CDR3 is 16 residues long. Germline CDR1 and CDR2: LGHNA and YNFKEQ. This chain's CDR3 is CASSQRLAGGTDTQYF. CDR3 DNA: TGTGCCAGCAGCCAACGACTAGCGGGGGGCACAGATACGCAGTATTTT.

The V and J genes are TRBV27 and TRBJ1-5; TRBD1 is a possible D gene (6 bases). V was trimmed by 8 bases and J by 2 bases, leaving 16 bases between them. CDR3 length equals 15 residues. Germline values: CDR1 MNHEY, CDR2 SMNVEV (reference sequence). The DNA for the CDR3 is TGTGCCAGCTCTCCTGGGGGGGGCGGCAATCAGCCCCAGCATTTT. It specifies CASSPGGGGNQPQHF.

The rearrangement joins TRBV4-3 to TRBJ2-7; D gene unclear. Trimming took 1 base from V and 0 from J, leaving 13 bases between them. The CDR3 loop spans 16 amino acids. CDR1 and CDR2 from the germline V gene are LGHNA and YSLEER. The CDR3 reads CASSQGSATGSYEQYF. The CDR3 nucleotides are TGCGCCAGCAGCCAAGGAAGCGCCACCGGCTCCTACGAGCAGTACTTC.

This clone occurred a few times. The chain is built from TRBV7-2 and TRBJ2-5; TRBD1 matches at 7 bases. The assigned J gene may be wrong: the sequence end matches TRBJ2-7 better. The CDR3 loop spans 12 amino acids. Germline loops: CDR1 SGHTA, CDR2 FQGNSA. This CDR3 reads CASSSNRGEQYF. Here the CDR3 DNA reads TGTGCCAGCAGCTCGAACAGGGGCGAGCAGTACTTC.

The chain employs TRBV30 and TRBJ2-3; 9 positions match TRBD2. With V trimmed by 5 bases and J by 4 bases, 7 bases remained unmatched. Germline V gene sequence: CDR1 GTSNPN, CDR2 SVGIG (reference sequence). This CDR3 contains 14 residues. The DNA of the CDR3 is TGTGCCTGGGGGGGTAGCGGGAGAGCAGATACGCAGTATTTT. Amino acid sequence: CAWGGSGRADTQYF.

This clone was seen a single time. The CDR3 region is CASRTGQTNTGELFF. CDR3 bases: TGTGCCAGCAGAACGGGACAGACGAACACCGGGGAGCTGTTTTTT. The chain employs TRBV2 and TRBJ2-2; 7 bases fit TRBD1. The CDR3 runs to 15 residues. The trim removed 6 bases at V and 0 bases at J, leaving 4 bases unmatched. Germline V lookup: CDR1 SNHLY, CDR2 FYNNEI.

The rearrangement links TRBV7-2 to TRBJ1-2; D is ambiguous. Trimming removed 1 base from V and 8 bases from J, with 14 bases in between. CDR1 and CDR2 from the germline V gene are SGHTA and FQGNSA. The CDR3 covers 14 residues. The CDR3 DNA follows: TGTGCCAGCAGCTTAGGCTATGAGGGATGGGGCTACACCTTC. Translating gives CASSLGYEGWGYTF.